This record concerns one T cell receptor (beta chain) sequence. Its antigen is unidentified. Germline lookup yields CDR1 MNHNS and CDR2 SASEGT. CDR3 size: 13 residues. Trimming removed 5 bases at V and 4 bases at J, with 11 bases between. The data belong to a study of T cells in localized non-small cell lung cancer. The table came from immunoSEQ multiplex PCR; TCRdb's copy has only in-frame clones and leaves some out. The sample holds around 15,000 clones, roughly 85% seen once. Study results and caveats: A median of around 52 clones ranked among the top 100 in tumor appeared in adjacent lung. Higher blood T cell density tracked longer overall survival. The greatest T cell clonality was found in uninvolved adjacent lung (higher than in tumor). Heterogeneity remains possible because sequencing was limited to only one tumor region.

The sample here was peripheral blood, taken before any cancer treatment. The sequence came from a male donor at least 60 years old with stage I lung adenocarcinoma. The chain is built from TRBV6-1 and TRBJ1-2, with a weak D call TRBD1 (5 bases). The CDR3, as DNA: TGTGCCAGCAGTTCTACAGGAACCTATGGCTACACCTTC. Protein sequence: CASSSTGTYGYTF.